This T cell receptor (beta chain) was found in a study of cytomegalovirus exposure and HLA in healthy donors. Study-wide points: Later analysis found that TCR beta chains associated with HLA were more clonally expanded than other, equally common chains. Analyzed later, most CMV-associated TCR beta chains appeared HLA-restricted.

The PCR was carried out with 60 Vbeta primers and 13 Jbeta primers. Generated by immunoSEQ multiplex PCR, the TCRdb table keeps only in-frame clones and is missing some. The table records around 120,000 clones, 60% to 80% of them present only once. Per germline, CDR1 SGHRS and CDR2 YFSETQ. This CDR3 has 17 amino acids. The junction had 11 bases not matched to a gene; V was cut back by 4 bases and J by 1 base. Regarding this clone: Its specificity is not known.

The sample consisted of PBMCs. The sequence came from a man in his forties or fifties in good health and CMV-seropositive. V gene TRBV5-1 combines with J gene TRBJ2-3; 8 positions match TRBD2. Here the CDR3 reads CASSRTVTSGRTDTQYF. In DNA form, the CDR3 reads TGCGCCAGCAGCAGAACAGTAACTAGCGGTCGCACAGATACGCAGTATTTT.